Listed below are T cell receptor beta chains from one sample, sequenced in a study of radiotherapy plus CTLA-4 blockade in lung cancer. Libraries were prepared by immunoSEQ multiplex PCR; TCRdb keeps only in-frame clonotypes and omits some of them. This repertoire shows about 50,000 clones, 73% found once; its top ten account for 3.5%. The source was peripheral blood, collected from a patient treated with radiotherapy plus ipilimumab. The receptors derive from a human donor with non-small cell lung cancer who had a complete response to radiotherapy plus ipilimumab. CDR3s leave out the opening cysteine and the closing phenylalanine or tryptophan.

length	V	CDR3
13	TRBV9	ASSVGQYSGNTIY
14	TRBV11-2	ASEFRGGSYNSPLH
12	TRBV5-1	ASSPGTGNYEQY
14	TRBV7-9	ASSWRTSRFDNEQF
13	TRBV6-5	ASRSYGGRTDTQY
13	TRBV5-1	ASSLQGAFNQPQH
14	TRBV7-9	ASSLILLGHPTAAF
12	TRBV5-1	ASSTAGTVYEQY
13	TRBV19	ASTLGDRPNTEAF
14	TRBV5-1	ASSSRGPSGANVLT
13	TRBV10-1	ASSEGGRAADTQY
14	TRBV18	ASSPALQGSNLEAF
13	TRBV6-5	ASSYSISGSYGYT
14	TRBV25-1	ASQGGLAGGTGELF
9	TRBV20-1	SATDSVEQY
14	TRBV5-6	ASSWRQGVGNQPQH
13	TRBV28	ASRPTDRVPGELF
11	TRBV30	AWSVGGDQPQH
13	TRBV27	ASSYIDRGISQQY
12	TRBV28	ASATGRLSTEAF
12	TRBV15	ATSRTIPPYEQY
11	TRBV2	ASSGGQRYEQY
11	TRBV4-1	ASSQDSVVEQY
13	TRBV6-5	ASSYWDKRNYGYT
12	TRBV6-6	ASSSQGGVTEAF
13	TRBV2	ASSAEGQGRTEAF
15	TRBV7-9	ASSLARGQGLWETQY
13	TRBV5-1	ASSPSTSGVTEAF
13	TRBV7-2	ASSLQTGGEYEQY
10	TRBV18	ASSPMADTQY
13	TRBV7-8	ASSPPGGKNTEAF
12	TRBV10-3	ATKLEQANYGYT
13	TRBV7-2	ASSLTGGSSYGYT
11	TRBV6-1	ASSLDRDPPLH
17	TRBV27	ASIPRANSREGGRSEQF
10	TRBV30	AWSRERDTRY
12	TRBV5-6	ASSGDISGNTIY
13	TRBV2	ASSLTGAGANVLT